Included here is one T cell receptor beta chain sequence, with context. Its antigen remains unknown. Its ends do not fully match the called genes, so a read error is possible. The table came from immunoSEQ multiplex PCR; TCRdb's copy has only in-frame clones and leaves some out. The table lists tens of thousands of clones, approximately 77% of them singletons. This record belongs to a study of PD-L1 blockade in urothelial cancer. Points from the study as a whole: Pretreatment blood TCR clonality under the median forecast improved survival. Durable-benefit patients expanded tumor-associated blood clones more at 3 weeks.

The CDR3 is made up of 13 amino acids. Looked up from germline, CDR1 is SSHAT and CDR2 is FNYEAQ (reference sequence). The sample was PBMCs, taken around atezolizumab (anti-PD-L1) treatment. The V call is TRBV7-7, the J call TRBJ2-3; TRBD2 is a possible D gene (5 bases). This sequence originates from an older man with urothelial cancer. CDR3 DNA: TGTGCTAGCAGCTTAAGTCTAGCTGATACGCAGTATTTT. Protein sequence: CASSLSLADTQYF.